This is a list of T cell receptor beta chains from one sample in a study of blood T cell repertoires in COVID-19. Profiling relied on immunoSEQ multiplex PCR, and the TCRdb table lists in-frame clones only, not all of them. The profile covers about 190,000 clones, with more than 75% appearing a single time and 9.5% to 15% taken by the ten largest. The sequencing sample was made of peripheral blood. Source of these receptors: a woman aged 65 to 85 with COVID-19, enrolled during active disease. CDR3s include the opening cysteine and the closing phenylalanine or tryptophan. Fields, in order: D gene, J gene, V gene, clone size, CDR3 DNA, CDR3 protein. A D gene is named only where the DNA matches it firmly. Some rows mark clone size as missing; the rest say once, few, many or name a class of expanded clone.

>-|TRBJ1-5|TRBV12-3/TRBV12-4|once
TGTGCCAGCAGCACAGGTGAGCATCAGCCCCAGCATTTT
CASSTGEHQPQHF
>-|TRBJ2-7|TRBV3-1/TRBV3-2|-
TGTGCCAGCAGCCAAGATCAAGCAGGGTTTCCCTACGAGCAGTACTTC
CASSQDQAGFPYEQYF
>-|TRBJ2-2|TRBV27|once
TGTGCCAGCAGTTTATCCCCCGTGTGGGAGGCCGGGGAGCTGTTTTTT
CASSLSPVWEAGELFF
>-|TRBJ1-1|TRBV6-5|-
TGTGCCAGCAGTAGCGACCACACTGAAGCTTTCTTT
CASSSDHTEAFF
>TRBD2|TRBJ2-5|TRBV4-1|-
TGCGCCAGCAGCCAAGGTTCGTTGGGACTAGCGGCCCAGGCCCAGTACTTC
CASSQGSLGLAAQAQYF
>TRBD1|TRBJ1-1|TRBV30|-
TGTGCCTGGAGGAAGACAGGGGGTGCGTACACTGAAGCTTTCTTT
CAWRKTGGAYTEAFF
>-|TRBJ1-1|TRBV6-5|few
TGTGCCAGCAGTACCAAACGGGGCACTGAAGCTTTCTTT
CASSTKRGTEAFF
>-|TRBJ2-7|TRBV6-2/TRBV6-3|-
TGTGCCAGCAGTGGGCTTTACGAGCAGTACTTC
CASSGLYEQYF
>TRBD1|TRBJ2-2|TRBV5-1|once
TGCGCCAGCAGCACGACAGGGGGCGTTGGGGAGCTGTTTTTT
CASSTTGGVGELFF
>-|TRBJ1-2|TRBV3-1/TRBV3-2|-
TGTGCCAGCAGCCAAGGAATTGAGGGTGGCTACACCTTC
CASSQGIEGGYTF
>TRBD1|TRBJ2-1|TRBV6-4|-
TGTGCCAGCAGTCGGACAGGGGCCTACAATGAGCAGTTCTTC
CASSRTGAYNEQFF
>TRBD1|TRBJ1-5|TRBV19|-
TGTGCCAGTAGTAGGTCAGGGGGCACGGGGAACAATCAGCCCCAGCATTTT
CASSRSGGTGNNQPQHF
>TRBD1|TRBJ2-2|TRBV9|-
TGTGCCAGCAGTACGAACAGGGGCCCGAACACCGGGGAGCTGTTTTTT
CASSTNRGPNTGELFF
>TRBD1|TRBJ1-2|TRBV29-1|-
TGCAGCTACGGGACAGGGCGACAGGGAAAAGGCTACACCTTC
CSYGTGRQGKGYTF
>TRBD2|TRBJ2-3|TRBV9|-
TGTGCCAGCAGCGTCGTGAGTACTAGCGGGAGAGATACGCAGTATTTT
CASSVVSTSGRDTQYF
>-|TRBJ1-5|TRBV28|once
TGTGCCAGCAGTCCCCGGGGCGCCCGGGGGACCCAGCATTTT
CASSPRGARGTQHF
>-|TRBJ2-3|TRBV7-3|once
TGTGCCAGCAGCTCCCAAACAGGGGATACGCAGTATTTT
CASSSQTGDTQYF
>TRBD1|TRBJ1-5|TRBV19|once
TGTGCCAGTAGTATAGGATTCTCCGGGACAGGGAATCAGCCCCAGCATTTT
CASSIGFSGTGNQPQHF
>TRBD2|TRBJ2-1|TRBV2|once
TGTGCCAGCGGTTCTAGCGGGAGAGGCGGTGAGCAGTTCTTC
CASGSSGRGGEQFF
>-|TRBJ1-5|TRBV6-5|few
TGTGCCAGCAGGTCGGGGTCACCGCCCATGCCCCAGCATTTT
CASRSGSPPMPQHF
>-|TRBJ1-5|TRBV19|-
TGTGCCAGTAGTATATACAATAGCAATCAGCCCCAGCATTTT
CASSIYNSNQPQHF
>TRBD1|TRBJ1-1|TRBV24-1|-
TGTGCCACCAGTGATGAGGACAGGGACGAGAACACTGAAGCTTTCTTT
CATSDEDRDENTEAFF
>-|TRBJ1-2|TRBV6-5|-
TGTGCCAGCAGTCAGAGGTGGAGTTATGGCTACACCTTC
CASSQRWSYGYTF
>TRBD1|TRBJ1-5|TRBV7-8|-
TGTGCCAGCAGCTCCGGACAGGGCGAGCATCAGCCCCAGCATTTT
CASSSGQGEHQPQHF
>-|TRBJ1-1|TRBV11-2|-
TGTGCCAGCAGCTTAGTAAGCGGGACTGAAGCTTTCTTT
CASSLVSGTEAFF
>-|TRBJ2-5|TRBV6-5|-
TGTGCCAGCAGTTACTCGAAACAGGCAACCCAAGAGACCCAGTACTTC
CASSYSKQATQETQYF
>TRBD1|TRBJ2-7|TRBV7-2|-
TGTGCCAGCAGCTTAGGACAGGGTTTTAGGGAGCAGTACTTC
CASSLGQGFREQYF
>-|TRBJ1-6|TRBV5-5|-
TGTGCCAGCAGCTTCCTACATTCACCCCTCCACTTT
CASSFLHSPLHF
>-|TRBJ2-5|TRBV5-1|-
TGCGCCAGCCGCAACGGCCCGGCGGTAAAAGAGACCCAGTACTTC
CASRNGPAVKETQYF
>-|TRBJ1-4|TRBV30|-
TGTGCCTGGAGTCCGAAGGGGACATGGCGTACTAATGAAAAACTGTTTTTT
CAWSPKGTWRTNEKLFF
>-|TRBJ2-7|TRBV19|-
TGTGCCAGTACTGCCTTTGGGGGGGCTACCGAGCAGTACTTC
CASTAFGGATEQYF
>TRBD2|TRBJ2-1|TRBV7-3|-
TGTGCCAGCAGCTTAACGACTAGCGGGAGGGATGAGCAGTTCTTC
CASSLTTSGRDEQFF
>TRBD2|TRBJ2-2|TRBV5-1|-
TGCGCCAGCAGCGGACCCGGGACTAGCGGGATGAACACCGGGGAGCTGTTTTTT
CASSGPGTSGMNTGELFF
>-|TRBJ2-6|TRBV19|-
TGTGCCAGTAGTATAGATCCGGGGTCGAGCTCTGGGGCCAACGTCCTGACTTTC
CASSIDPGSSSGANVLTF
>TRBD2|TRBJ2-7|TRBV3-1/TRBV3-2|few
TGTGCCAGCAGCCAAGGTGGGACTAGCAGGCACTACGAGCAGTACTTC
CASSQGGTSRHYEQYF
>-|TRBJ2-5|TRBV19|-
TGTGCCAGTAGTTTTTTCGGCGGGTCTGAGGTAGAGACCCAGTACTTC
CASSFFGGSEVETQYF
>-|TRBJ2-5|TRBV4-1|once
TGCGCCAGCAGCCAAGGCGACAGAGGGACCCAGTACTTC
CASSQGDRGTQYF
>TRBD1|TRBJ1-2|TRBV2|-
TGTGCCAGCAGTGAAATCCCAGGGACAGTTCACTATGGCTACACCTTC
CASSEIPGTVHYGYTF
>TRBD1|TRBJ1-5|TRBV27|-
TGTGCCAGCAGCCGGGACAGAATCACCAATCAGCCCCAGCATTTT
CASSRDRITNQPQHF
>-|TRBJ2-5|TRBV7-6|-
TGTGCCAGCAGCTTAGCGCACTCTAGCGACCTCAGAGAGACCCAGTACTTC
CASSLAHSSDLRETQYF
>-|TRBJ1-1|TRBV28|-
TGTGCCAGCAGTTTATCAGGTTCCCTAAGGGAAGCTTTCTTT
CASSLSGSLREAFF
>TRBD1|TRBJ1-1|TRBV11-1|-
TGTGCCAGCAGGGGACAGGCGGGGACTGAAGCTTTCTTT
CASRGQAGTEAFF
>-|TRBJ1-1|TRBV18|few
TGTGCCAGCTCACCGGTAGGGGAAACTGAAGCTTTCTTT
CASSPVGETEAFF
>TRBD2|TRBJ2-3|TRBV7-3|-
TGTGCCAGCAGCCCAACTAGCGGGAGTTCAGATACGCAGTATTTT
CASSPTSGSSDTQYF
>TRBD1|TRBJ2-4|TRBV12-3/TRBV12-4|-
TGTGCCAGCAGTCCACAGGGGAACATTCAGTACTTC
CASSPQGNIQYF
>TRBD1|TRBJ1-5|TRBV7-9|-
TGTGCCAGCAGCGAGGGGACAGCGGCAGGACACATTCAGCCCCAGCATTTT
CASSEGTAAGHIQPQHF
>-|TRBJ2-7|TRBV4-1|-
TGCGCCAGCAGCCAATCAGGACACGACCCCTACGAGCAGTACTTC
CASSQSGHDPYEQYF
>-|TRBJ1-4|TRBV30|-
TGTGCCTGGAGTGTACGGAATGAAAAACTGTTTTTT
CAWSVRNEKLFF